Presented here are 32 T cell receptor beta chains from one specimen sequenced in a study of blood T cells in healthy people across ages. Through a sample-barcoded 5' primer and a J-beta primer mix, a second PCR was run for roughly 7 to 12 cycles. TCRdb used MiXCR to reprocess the 5' RACE reads, holding one entry per CDR3 protein. This table has roughly 640,000 distinct CDR3 sequences, roughly 30% appearing once. Sequencing used blood. All receptors come from an elderly woman in good health.

The chain is built from TRBV14 and TRBJ1-6; D may be TRBD1 (5 bases). The CDR3 covers 11 residues. Trimming cost V 3 bases and J 16 bases, with 10 bases left between them. Germline lookup yields CDR1 SGHDN and CDR2 FVKESK. This CDR3 is CASSQGRELHF. In nucleotides, the CDR3 is TGTGCCAGCAGCCAGGGCAGGGAACTCCACTTT.

The V and J genes are TRBV20-1 and TRBJ2-5, with D perhaps assigned TRBD1 or TRBD2 (6 bases each). Germline assignment: CDR1 DFQATT and CDR2 SNEGSKA (reference sequence). This CDR3 comprises 15 residues. Trimming took 0 bases from V and 1 from J, leaving 12 bases between them. The CDR3, as DNA: TGCAGTGCTAGAGATCTCGGGGGCCCCCAAGAGACCCAGTACTTC. This codes for CSARDLGGPQETQYF.

The chain recombines TRBV27 with TRBJ2-5; D may be TRBD2 (5 bases). The V gene's germline CDR1 is MNHEY and CDR2 SMNVEV (reference sequence). This CDR3 is built from 15 residues. Trimming took off 3 bases at V and 0 bases at J, with 11 bases between the two ends. CDR3 amino acids: CASSFGGRYQETQYF. The CDR3 DNA follows: TGTGCCAGCAGTTTCGGCGGGCGCTACCAAGAGACCCAGTACTTC.

This clonotype was seen ten or more times. The chain recombines TRBV9 with TRBJ2-3; no clear D. The V gene's germline CDR1 is SGDLS and CDR2 YYNGEE. This CDR3 comprises 15 residues. V shed 0 bases and J shed 1 base, with 9 bases lying between them. CDR3 sequence reads: CASSVEPDRTDTQYF. Here the CDR3 DNA reads TGTGCCAGCAGCGTAGAACCAGACCGCACAGATACGCAGTATTTT. Full variable domain (rest looked up from reference TRBV9 and TRBJ2-3): DSGVTQTPKHLITATGQRVTLRCSPRSGDLSVYWYQQSLDQGLQFLIQYYNGEERAKGNILERFSAQQFPDLHSELNLSSLELGDSALYFCASSVEPDRTDTQYFGPGTRLTVL.

This clonotype was counted many times. J is TRBJ2-7 and V is TRBV20-1; 8 positions agree with TRBD1. The V gene end was trimmed by 2 bases and the J gene end by 3 bases; junction bases not matched to a gene: 12. From germline, CDR1 is DFQATT and CDR2 SNEGSKA (reference sequence). The CDR3 spans 16 residues. CDR3 amino acids: CSARPSQGQVGYEQYF. In DNA, the CDR3 is TGCAGTGCTAGACCTTCTCAGGGACAGGTTGGCTACGAGCAGTACTTC.

At least ten counts were recorded for this clonotype. CDR3 bases: TGTGCCAGCAGCCAGGGCAGGGGCTCCAAAAACATTCAGTACTTC. It codes for CASSQGRGSKNIQYF. V and J are TRBV3-1 and TRBJ2-4, with a tentative D call TRBD1 (6 bases). Germline V gene sequence: CDR1 LGHDT, CDR2 YNNKEL (reference sequence). The CDR3 runs to 15 residues. Between the trimmed V and J ends, which lost 3 bases and 2 bases, there was a span of 11 bases.

This clonotype was seen ten or more times. The rearrangement joins TRBV6-1 to TRBJ2-4; D perhaps matches TRBD2 (5 bases). This CDR3 contains 12 residues. CDR1 and CDR2 (germline): MNHNS, SASEGT. V lost 5 bases, J lost 13 bases, and 15 bases lay in between. The chain's CDR3 is CASSNSGVNQYF. In nucleotides, the CDR3 is TGTGCCAGCAGTAACTCCGGGGTCAACCAGTACTTC.

This clonotype appeared a few times. The chain is built from TRBV5-1 and TRBJ2-7; D might be TRBD1 (6 bases). This CDR3 has 13 amino acids. V was trimmed by 3 bases and J by 7 bases, leaving 14 bases between them. Germline V gene data show CDR1 as SGHRS and CDR2 as YFSETQ. CDR3 sequence: CASSWTTGSEQYF. CDR3 nucleotide sequence: TGCGCCAGCAGCTGGACCACAGGGAGTGAGCAGTACTTC.

V and J are TRBV27 and TRBJ1-2, with D unclear. This CDR3 is 14 amino acids long. V shed 6 bases and J shed 1 base, with 12 bases lying between them. From germline, CDR1 is MNHEY and CDR2 SMNVEV (reference sequence). CDR3 coding DNA: TGTGCCAGCAGGCCGAGGCCGTTTAACTATGGCTACACCTTC. Translation: CASRPRPFNYGYTF.

This clonotype was detected many times. This rearrangement joins TRBV20-1 to TRBJ2-7; 9 nucleotides align to TRBD1. This CDR3 is 14 amino acids long. The V segment lost 6 bases and the J segment 7 bases; nucleotides outside the gene matches: 13. Germline-derived CDR1 and CDR2 are DFQATT and SNEGSKA (reference sequence). Here the CDR3 DNA reads TGCAGTGCGCTACCCGGGACAGGGAGAGTTGAGCAGTACTTC. It translates to CSALPGTGRVEQYF.

Many counts were recorded for this clonotype. J is TRBJ1-5 and V is TRBV18; perhaps TRBD1 as D (5 bases). V gave up 3 bases and J gave up 9 bases, with 12 bases separating them. CDR1 KGHSH and CDR2 LQKENI come from the germline V gene. CDR3 length: 13 residues. CDR3 coding DNA: TGTGCCAGCTCACCCACCGACAGCTTGCCCCAGCATTTT. Residues: CASSPTDSLPQHF.

This clonotype occurred many times. This sequence joins TRBV6-5 and TRBJ2-7; 11 bases align to TRBD1. Germline CDR1 reads MNHEY; CDR2 reads SVGAGI. The V gene end was trimmed by 6 bases and the J gene end by 0 bases; junction bases not matched to a gene: 7. This CDR3 spans 16 amino acids. The CDR3 DNA reads as TGTGCCAGCAGACCCGGGACAGGGGGGGGCTCCTACGAGCAGTACTTC. As protein: CASRPGTGGGSYEQYF.

This clonotype was seen many times. The V and J genes are TRBV14 and TRBJ2-5; a possible D gene is TRBD2 (5 bases). The CDR3 loop spans 16 amino acids. Between the trimmed V and J ends, which lost 0 bases and 0 bases, there was a span of 11 bases. Germline-derived CDR1 and CDR2 are SGHDN and FVKESK. The CDR3 is CASSQDISGNQETQYF. The DNA of the CDR3 is TGTGCCAGCAGCCAAGATATAAGCGGCAACCAAGAGACCCAGTACTTC. The full variable domain, in which reference TRBV14 and TRBJ2-5 provide the parts outside the CDR3, is EAGVTQFPSHSVIEKGQTVTLRCDPISGHDNLYWYRRVMGKEIKFLLHFVKESKQDESGMPNNRFLAERTGGTYSTLKVQPAELEDSGVYFCASSQDISGNQETQYFGPGTRLLVL.

This clonotype occurred many times. The gene calls are TRBV6-1 and TRBJ2-7, with TRBD1 as a possible D gene (5 bases). Germline-derived CDR1 and CDR2 are MNHNS and SASEGT. This CDR3 region has 14 residues. The germline V and J ends were trimmed by 10 bases and 2 bases, with 18 bases remaining between them. CDR3 DNA: TGTGCCACCTTCTGGGGCGCTACGACCTACGAGCAGTACTTC. This sequence encodes CATFWGATTYEQYF.

This clonotype was detected ten times or more. The rearrangement joins TRBV7-9 to TRBJ1-5; D not resolved. CDR1 is SEHNR, CDR2 FQNEAQ, per germline (reference sequence). Trimming cost V 1 base and J 2 bases, with 6 bases left between them. The CDR3 has 14 amino acids. CDR3 sequence (DNA): TGTGCCAGCAGCTTAGATACAGGCAATCAGCCCCAGCATTTT. Translation gives CASSLDTGNQPQHF.

For this clonotype: A read error may be the cause here, since a much bigger clone is one base away. The chain carries TRBV14 and TRBJ2-3; D is unresolved. Germline V CDR1 and CDR2: SGHDN, FVKESK. The CDR3 length is 15 residues. The CDR3 is CASSQGRLSTDTRYF. The CDR3 bases are TGTGCCAGCAGCCAAGGGCGATTAAGCACAGATACGCGGTATTTT.

Of note for this clonotype: Just one base apart from a much larger clone, this may be a read error. This chain's CDR3 is CASSLGGRGSYEQFF. DNA of the CDR3: TGTGCCAGCAGCTTAGGGGGCAGGGGATCGTATGAGCAGTTCTTC. V is TRBV7-9 and J is TRBJ2-1, with D perhaps TRBD1 (6 bases). V was cut by 1 base and J by 8 bases, with 15 bases left in between. The CDR3 sequence is 15 residues long. Germline loops: CDR1 SEHNR, CDR2 FQNEAQ (reference sequence). Full variable domain (outside the CDR3, taken from reference TRBV7-9 and TRBJ2-1): DTGVSQNPRHKITKRGQNVTFRCDPISEHNRLYWYRQTLGQGPEFLTYFQNEAQLEKSRLLSDRFSAERPKGSFSTLEIQRTEQGDSAMYLCASSLGGRGSYEQFFGPGTRLTVL.

This clonotype came up a few times. V gene TRBV20-1 combines with J gene TRBJ1-5; possibly TRBD1 for D (6 bases). The V gene's germline CDR1 is DFQATT and CDR2 SNEGSKA (reference sequence). V lost 0 bases, J lost 7 bases, and 19 bases lay in between. The CDR3 has 16 residues. The CDR3 region is CSARDPGGGVGQPQHF. As DNA, the CDR3 is TGCAGTGCTAGAGATCCCGGGGGGGGCGTGGGCCAGCCCCAGCATTTT.

This clonotype was picked up many times. The chain combines TRBV29-1 with TRBJ2-7, with 10 bases matching TRBD1. Germline V gives CDR1 SQVTM, CDR2 ANQGSEA. There are 12 residues in the CDR3. Trimming at V came to 6 bases and at J to 2 bases, leaving 1 base not matched to a gene. CDR3 DNA: TGCAGCGTCGGGACAGGGGCCTACGAGCAGTACTTC. Protein product: CSVGTGAYEQYF.

As regards this clonotype: At one of its ends the junction is not consistent with the germline gene, which may arise from a read error. The chain employs TRBV12-3 or TRBV12-4 and TRBJ2-2; D may be TRBD1 or TRBD2 (5 bases each). The CDR3 is 15 amino acids. The CDR3 region is CAGSRDGSNTGELFF. As DNA, the CDR3 is TGTGCCGGCAGTCGGGACGGTTCGAACACCGGGGAGCTGTTTTTT.

This clonotype was detected many times. The chain recombines TRBV27 with TRBJ2-5, with 11 bases fitting TRBD2. V dropped 5 bases and J dropped 13; count of bases not matched to a gene: 6. CDR1 and CDR2 (germline): MNHEY, SMNVEV (reference sequence). This CDR3 region has 12 residues. Here the CDR3 reads CASSGLAGHRYF. The CDR3, as DNA: TGTGCCAGCAGTGGACTAGCGGGCCACAGGTACTTC.

The chain is built from TRBV7-8 and TRBJ2-7; 8 bases fit TRBD2. CDR1 is SGHVS and CDR2 is FQNEAQ in the germline V gene. The length of the CDR3 is 14 residues. J was trimmed by 0 bases and V by 6 bases; bases with no gene match: 4. The CDR3 DNA reads TGTGCCAGCAGGGGGACTAGGGTCTCCTACGAGCAGTACTTC. It translates to CASRGTRVSYEQYF.

This clonotype appeared a few times. V usage is TRBV18 and J usage is TRBJ1-5; the match to TRBD1 covers 7 bases. V was pared by 3 bases and J by 5 bases, with 10 bases of the junction left unmatched. The CDR3 runs 16 residues. Germline CDR1 reads KGHSH; CDR2 reads LQKENI. The CDR3 protein is CASSPYPRDRDQPQHF. The CDR3 coding sequence is TGTGCCAGCTCACCTTACCCGAGGGACAGAGATCAGCCCCAGCATTTT.

The rearrangement links TRBV5-1 to TRBJ2-3, with D perhaps matching TRBD1 (6 bases). The CDR3 covers 16 residues. Germline V gives CDR1 SGHRS, CDR2 YFSETQ. V lost 4 bases to trimming and J lost 2 bases, with 17 bases between them. The CDR3 region is CASSLRQVVATDTQYF. The CDR3, as DNA: TGCGCCAGCAGCCTACGACAGGTCGTGGCCACAGATACGCAGTATTTT. The full variable domain, with the rest looked up from reference TRBV5-1 and TRBJ2-3, is KAGVTQTPRYLIKTRGQQVTLSCSPISGHRSVSWYQQTPGQGLQFLFEYFSETQRNKGNFPGRFSGRQFSNSRSEMNVSTLELGDSALYLCASSLRQVVATDTQYFGPGTRLTVL.

This clonotype was counted ten times or more. A much larger clone differs by one base, so this may be a read error. The chain is built from TRBV5-1 and TRBJ2-1, with no clear D. The DNA matches TRBJ2-7 better at its end, which makes the J call doubtful. CDR1 is SGHRS, CDR2 YFSETQ, per germline. The CDR3 loop spans 15 amino acids. CDR3 region: CASSFLLSSYNEQYF. CDR3 DNA: TGCGCCAGCAGCTTTCTCCTGAGCTCCTACAATGAGCAGTACTTC.

This clonotype was counted at least ten times. This chain uses TRBV29-1 with TRBJ2-5; no firm D call. Trimming removed 6 bases at V and 4 bases at J, with 9 bases between. CDR3 length equals 11 residues. Germline loops: CDR1 SQVTM, CDR2 ANQGSEA. The CDR3 protein is CSVVVTETQYF. The CDR3 DNA follows: TGCAGCGTGGTAGTCACAGAGACCCAGTACTTC.

This clonotype was seen ten or more times. V usage is TRBV20-1 and J usage is TRBJ1-2; 7 positions match TRBD1. From germline, CDR1 is DFQATT and CDR2 SNEGSKA (reference sequence). The V segment lost 4 bases and the J segment 8 bases; nucleotides outside the gene matches: 10. The CDR3 is made up of 13 amino acids. CDR3 sequence (DNA): TGCAGTGCTACCGCCTCAACAGGGGACGGCTACACCTTC. As protein: CSATASTGDGYTF.

The chain recombines TRBV3-1 with TRBJ1-1; TRBD1 agrees at 7 bases. The CDR3 is 15 amino acids. CDR1 and CDR2 (germline): LGHDT, YNNKEL (reference sequence). Trimming at V came to 1 base and at J to 10 bases, leaving 12 bases not matched to a gene. The CDR3 DNA reads as TGTGCCAGCAGCCAAGTTGTCCAGGGGGGGGATGGAGCTTTCTTT. The encoded protein is CASSQVVQGGDGAFF.

V usage is TRBV29-1 and J usage is TRBJ1-1, with no clear D. Per the germline V gene, CDR1 is SQVTM and CDR2 is ANQGSEA. This CDR3 region has 13 residues. Trimming took 3 bases from V and 5 from J, leaving 13 bases between them. The CDR3, as DNA: TGCAGCGTTGAGGCCTCACCTATTACTGAAGCTTTCTTT. This gives the protein CSVEASPITEAFF.

This clonotype was seen at least ten times. The chain combines TRBV5-1 with TRBJ2-7; 7 bases are a match to TRBD1. CDR3 length: 12 residues. Trimming removed 4 bases from V and 6 bases from J; junction bases left unmatched: 4. Germline CDR1 and CDR2: SGHRS and YFSETQ. The CDR3 nucleotides are TGCGCCAGCAGCAAACAGGGGAGCGAGCAGTACTTC. Its translation: CASSKQGSEQYF.

This clonotype occurred many times. The genes are TRBV10-3 and TRBJ2-3; 11 bases are a match to TRBD1. After removal of 6 bases from V and 6 bases from J, the junction contained 11 bases not matched to a gene. The CDR3 loop spans 16 amino acids. CDR1 ENHRY and CDR2 SYGVKD come from the germline V gene. The CDR3 nucleotides are TGTGCCATCAGGGAAAGCCGGACAGGGGGCTGGGATACGCAGTATTTT. This encodes CAIRESRTGGWDTQYF.

A few counts support this clonotype. The V gene is TRBV20-1, the J gene TRBJ1-5, with TRBD1 matching 7 bases. CDR1 and CDR2 from the germline V gene are DFQATT and SNEGSKA (reference sequence). Trimming took 5 bases from V and 4 from J; bases not matched to a gene: 8. The CDR3 length is 14 residues. In DNA, the CDR3 is TGCAGTGCTTCGACAGGGAGGTGGAATCAGCCCCAGCATTTT. Translated: CSASTGRWNQPQHF.